This is a list of T cell receptor beta chains from one sample in a study of early T cells in non-severe SARS-CoV-2 infection. TCRdb used MiXCR to reprocess the 5' RACE reads, holding one entry per CDR3 protein. Found here are tens of thousands of distinct CDR3 sequences, about 10% of them singletons; the top ten hold around 5.5%. Sequenced: whole blood. All receptors derive from an adult who was a healthcare worker with PCR-confirmed SARS-CoV-2 infection or an uninfected control (not recorded which). Both conserved end residues are part of each CDR3. D genes are given only for firm matches. Not all rows give a size; the values are once, few, many and, for expanded clones, a class.

V: TRBV18
J: TRBJ2-4
size: .
D: .
CDR3: CASSPDSNIQYF
DNA: TGTGCCAGCTCACCGGATTCCAACATTCAGTACTTC

V: TRBV30
J: TRBJ2-2
size: many
D: .
CDR3: CAWSFNTGELFF
DNA: TGTGCCTGGAGTTTTAACACCGGGGAGCTGTTTTTT

V: TRBV27
J: TRBJ1-1
size: .
D: .
CDR3: CASSGNTEAFF
DNA: TGTGCCAGCAGTGGGAACACTGAAGCTTTCTTT

V: TRBV5-1
J: TRBJ2-1
size: many
D: TRBD1
CDR3: CASSLVPGTGQFDEQFF
DNA: TGCGCCAGCAGCTTGGTCCCCGGGACAGGGCAGTTCGATGAGCAGTTCTTC

V: TRBV27
J: TRBJ2-1
size: .
D: .
CDR3: CASSPRPSLPNEQFF
DNA: TGTGCCAGCAGTCCGAGGCCCTCACTCCCTAATGAGCAGTTCTTC

V: TRBV5-1
J: TRBJ2-3
size: .
D: TRBD1
CDR3: CASSPYPGQGLGSTDTQYF
DNA: TGCGCCAGCAGCCCATACCCGGGACAGGGATTAGGAAGCACAGATACGCAGTATTTT

V: TRBV3-1
J: TRBJ2-7
size: many
D: .
CDR3: CASSQDRAGEQYF
DNA: TGTGCCAGCAGCCAAGATCGCGCCGGCGAGCAGTACTTC

V: TRBV29-1
J: TRBJ2-3
size: few
D: .
CDR3: CSVEELGELDTQYF
DNA: TGCAGCGTTGAAGAACTAGGGGAACTGGATACGCAGTATTTT

V: TRBV5-6
J: TRBJ1-1
size: many
D: .
CDR3: CASSWPRTAPRTEVFF
DNA: TGTGCCAGCAGCTGGCCCCGGACAGCGCCGAGGACTGAAGTTTTCTTT

V: TRBV7-2
J: TRBJ2-5
size: many
D: TRBD1
CDR3: CASRRGQGGETQYF
DNA: TGTGCCAGCAGAAGGGGACAGGGCGGAGAGACCCAGTACTTC

V: TRBV11-2
J: TRBJ1-2
size: many
D: .
CDR3: CASSLDGANYGYTF
DNA: TGTGCCAGCAGCTTAGACGGGGCCAACTATGGCTACACCTTC

V: TRBV20-1
J: TRBJ2-1
size: few
D: .
CDR3: CSALRVVRVGNEQFF
DNA: TGCAGTGCACTTAGGGTAGTGAGGGTGGGCAATGAGCAGTTCTTC

V: TRBV5-5
J: TRBJ1-5
size: many
D: TRBD1
CDR3: CASSSTGGSFQPQHF
DNA: TGTGCCAGCAGCTCCACAGGGGGCTCTTTTCAGCCCCAGCATTTT

V: TRBV11-3
J: TRBJ1-5
size: many
D: .
CDR3: CASSIRDYSNQPQHF
DNA: TGTGCCAGCAGCATCAGGGATTATAGCAATCAGCCCCAGCATTTT

V: TRBV3-1
J: TRBJ2-7
size: many
D: TRBD2
CDR3: CASSPLSGTPSYEQYF
DNA: TGTGCCAGCAGCCCTCTTAGCGGGACTCCATCCTACGAGCAGTACTTC

V: TRBV29-1
J: TRBJ2-2
size: many
D: .
CDR3: CSVSSRTNTGELFF
DNA: TGCAGCGTTTCGTCCAGGACGAACACCGGGGAGCTGTTTTTT

V: TRBV19
J: TRBJ2-3
size: many
D: .
CDR3: CASSIGTSPGPDTQYF
DNA: TGTGCCAGTAGTATAGGTACGAGCCCCGGCCCGGATACGCAGTATTTT